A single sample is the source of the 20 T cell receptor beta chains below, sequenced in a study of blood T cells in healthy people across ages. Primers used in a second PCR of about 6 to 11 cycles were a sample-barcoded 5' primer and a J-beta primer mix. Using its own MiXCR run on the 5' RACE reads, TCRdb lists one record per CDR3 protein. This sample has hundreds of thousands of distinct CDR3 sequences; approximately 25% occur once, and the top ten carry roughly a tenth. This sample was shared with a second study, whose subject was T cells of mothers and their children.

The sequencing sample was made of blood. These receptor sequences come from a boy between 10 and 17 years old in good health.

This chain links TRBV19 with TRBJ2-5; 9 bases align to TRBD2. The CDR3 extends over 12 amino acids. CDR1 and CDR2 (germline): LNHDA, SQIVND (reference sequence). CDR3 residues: CGSNSGGGTQYF. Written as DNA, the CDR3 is TGTGGCTCAAATAGCGGGGGAGGGACCCAGTACTTC. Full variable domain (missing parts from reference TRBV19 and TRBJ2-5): DGGITQSPKYLFRKEGQNVTLSCEQNLNHDAMYWYRQDPGQGLRLIYYSQIVNDFQKGDIAEGYSVSREKKESFPLTVTSAQKNPTAFYLCGSNSGGGTQYFGPGTRLLVL.

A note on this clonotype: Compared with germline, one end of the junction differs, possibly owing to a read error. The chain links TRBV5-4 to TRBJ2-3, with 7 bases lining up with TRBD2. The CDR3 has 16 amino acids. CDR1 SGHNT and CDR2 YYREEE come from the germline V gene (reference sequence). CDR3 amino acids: CASSPPLAEVTDTRYF. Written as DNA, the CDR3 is TGTGCCAGCAGCCCACCTCTAGCGGAGGTCACAGATACGCGGTATTTT.

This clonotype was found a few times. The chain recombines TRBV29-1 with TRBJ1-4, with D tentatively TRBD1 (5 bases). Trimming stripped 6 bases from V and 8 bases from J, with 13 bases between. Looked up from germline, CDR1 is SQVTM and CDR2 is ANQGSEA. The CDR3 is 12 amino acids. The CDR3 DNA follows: TGCAGCGTCCGGGACCCCGGGGAAAAACTGTTTTTT. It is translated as CSVRDPGEKLFF.

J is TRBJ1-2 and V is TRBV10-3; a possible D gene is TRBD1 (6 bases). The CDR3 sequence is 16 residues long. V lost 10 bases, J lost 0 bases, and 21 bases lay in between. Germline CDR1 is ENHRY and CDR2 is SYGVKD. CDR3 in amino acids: CASRQPGTPANYGYTF. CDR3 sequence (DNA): TGTGCCAGCAGGCAACCTGGGACACCAGCTAACTATGGCTACACCTTC.

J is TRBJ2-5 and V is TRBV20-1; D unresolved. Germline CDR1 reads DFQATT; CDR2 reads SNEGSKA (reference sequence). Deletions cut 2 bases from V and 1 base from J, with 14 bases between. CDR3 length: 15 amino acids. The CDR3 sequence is CSARIWPGVQETQYF. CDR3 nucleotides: TGCAGTGCTAGAATATGGCCAGGAGTCCAAGAGACCCAGTACTTC.

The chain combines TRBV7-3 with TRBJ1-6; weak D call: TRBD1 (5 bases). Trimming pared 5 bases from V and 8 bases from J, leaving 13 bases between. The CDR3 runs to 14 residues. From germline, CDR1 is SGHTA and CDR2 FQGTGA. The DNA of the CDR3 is TGTGCCAGCAGCCCCGGACACGGCGATTCACCCCTCCACTTT. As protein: CASSPGHGDSPLHF.

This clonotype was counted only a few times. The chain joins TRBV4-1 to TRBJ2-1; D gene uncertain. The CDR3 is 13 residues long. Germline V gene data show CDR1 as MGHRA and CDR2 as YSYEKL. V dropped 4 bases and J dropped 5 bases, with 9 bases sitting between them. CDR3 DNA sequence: TGCGCCAGCAGCCGGACGGAAAACAATGAGCAGTTCTTC. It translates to CASSRTENNEQFF.

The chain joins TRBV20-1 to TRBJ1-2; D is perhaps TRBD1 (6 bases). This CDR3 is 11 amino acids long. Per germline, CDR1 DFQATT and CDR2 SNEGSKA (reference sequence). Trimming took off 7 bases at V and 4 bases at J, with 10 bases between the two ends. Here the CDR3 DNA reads TGCAGTGGGGACACGTCCTATGGCTACACCTTC. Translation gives CSGDTSYGYTF.

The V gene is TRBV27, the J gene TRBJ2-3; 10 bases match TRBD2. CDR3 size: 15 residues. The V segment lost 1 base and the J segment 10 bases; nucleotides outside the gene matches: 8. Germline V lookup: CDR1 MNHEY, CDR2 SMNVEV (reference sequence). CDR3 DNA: TGTGCCAGCAGTTTATTGTCTAGCGGGAGCGGTGCGCAGTATTTT. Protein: CASSLLSSGSGAQYF.

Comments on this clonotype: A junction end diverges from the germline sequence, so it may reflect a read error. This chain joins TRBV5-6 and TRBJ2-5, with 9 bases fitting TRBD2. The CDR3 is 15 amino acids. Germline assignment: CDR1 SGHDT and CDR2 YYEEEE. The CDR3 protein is CASSLASGVQETRYF. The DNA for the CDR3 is TGTGCCAGCAGCTTGGCTAGCGGGGTACAAGAGACCCGGTACTTC. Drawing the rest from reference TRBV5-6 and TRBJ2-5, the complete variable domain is DAGVTQSPTHLIKTRGQQVTLRCSPKSGHDTVSWYQQALGQGPQFIFQYYEEEERQRGNFPDRFSGHQFPNYSSELNVNALLLGDSALYLCASSLASGVQETRYFGPGTRLLVL.

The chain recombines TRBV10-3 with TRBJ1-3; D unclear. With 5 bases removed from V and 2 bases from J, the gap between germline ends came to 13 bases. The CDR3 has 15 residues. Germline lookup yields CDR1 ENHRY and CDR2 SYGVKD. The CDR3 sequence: CAISPTGETGNTIYF. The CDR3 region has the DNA TGTGCCATCAGTCCGACGGGAGAAACTGGAAACACCATATATTTT.

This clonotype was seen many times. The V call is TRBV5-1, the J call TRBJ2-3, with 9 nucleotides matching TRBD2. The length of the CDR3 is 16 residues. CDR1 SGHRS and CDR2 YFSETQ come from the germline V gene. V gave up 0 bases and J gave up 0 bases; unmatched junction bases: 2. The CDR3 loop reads CASSLDAGGSTDTQYF. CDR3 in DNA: TGCGCCAGCAGCTTGGACGCGGGAGGGAGCACAGATACGCAGTATTTT.

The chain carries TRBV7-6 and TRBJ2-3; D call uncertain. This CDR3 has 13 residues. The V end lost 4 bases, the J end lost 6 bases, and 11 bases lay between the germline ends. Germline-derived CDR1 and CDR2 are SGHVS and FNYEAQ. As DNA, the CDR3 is TGTGCCAGCAGCTCCCGACTCTCCGATACGCAGTATTTT. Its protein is CASSSRLSDTQYF.

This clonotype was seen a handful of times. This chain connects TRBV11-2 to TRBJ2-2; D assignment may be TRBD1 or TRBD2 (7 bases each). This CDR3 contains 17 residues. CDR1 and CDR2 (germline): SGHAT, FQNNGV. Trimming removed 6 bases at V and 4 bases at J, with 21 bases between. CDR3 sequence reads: CASRSQGGALVTGELFF. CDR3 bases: TGTGCCAGCAGGTCCCAGGGGGGGGCACTTGTCACCGGGGAGCTGTTTTTT.

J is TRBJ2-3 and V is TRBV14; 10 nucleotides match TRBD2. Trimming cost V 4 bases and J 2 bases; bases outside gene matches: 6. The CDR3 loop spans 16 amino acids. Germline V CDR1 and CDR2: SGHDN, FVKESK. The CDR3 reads CASSPDSGRYTDTQYF. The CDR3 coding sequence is TGTGCCAGCAGCCCAGATAGCGGGAGGTACACAGATACGCAGTATTTT.

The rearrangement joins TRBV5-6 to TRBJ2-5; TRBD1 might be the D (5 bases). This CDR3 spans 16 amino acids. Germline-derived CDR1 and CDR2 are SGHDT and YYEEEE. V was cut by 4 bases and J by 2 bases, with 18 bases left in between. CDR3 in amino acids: CASSLSGTGTQETQYF. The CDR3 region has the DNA TGTGCCAGCAGCCTCTCCGGAACAGGAACACAAGAGACCCAGTACTTC. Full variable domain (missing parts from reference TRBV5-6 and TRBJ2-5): DAGVTQSPTHLIKTRGQQVTLRCSPKSGHDTVSWYQQALGQGPQFIFQYYEEEERQRGNFPDRFSGHQFPNYSSELNVNALLLGDSALYLCASSLSGTGTQETQYFGPGTRLLVL.

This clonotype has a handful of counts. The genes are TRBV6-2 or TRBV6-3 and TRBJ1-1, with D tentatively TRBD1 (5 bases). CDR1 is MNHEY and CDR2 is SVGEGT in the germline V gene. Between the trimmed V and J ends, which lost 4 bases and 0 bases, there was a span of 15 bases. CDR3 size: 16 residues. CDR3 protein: CASSWDPLSMNTEAFF. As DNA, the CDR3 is TGTGCCAGCAGTTGGGACCCCCTTTCAATGAACACTGAAGCTTTCTTT.

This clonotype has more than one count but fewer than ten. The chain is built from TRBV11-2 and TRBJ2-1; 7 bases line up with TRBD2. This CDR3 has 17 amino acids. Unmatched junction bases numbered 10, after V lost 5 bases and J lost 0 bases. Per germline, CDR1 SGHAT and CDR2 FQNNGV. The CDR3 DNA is TGTGCCAGCAGCCCTTCCATTCTAGCGGCCTCCTACAATGAGCAGTTCTTC. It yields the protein CASSPSILAASYNEQFF.

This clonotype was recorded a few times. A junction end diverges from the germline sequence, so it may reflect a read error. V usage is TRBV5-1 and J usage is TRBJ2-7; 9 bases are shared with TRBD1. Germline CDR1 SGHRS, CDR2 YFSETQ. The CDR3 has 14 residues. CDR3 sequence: CASSLQGAYYEQYF. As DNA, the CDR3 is TGCGCCAGCAGCTTACAGGGGGCTTATTACGAACAGTACTTC.

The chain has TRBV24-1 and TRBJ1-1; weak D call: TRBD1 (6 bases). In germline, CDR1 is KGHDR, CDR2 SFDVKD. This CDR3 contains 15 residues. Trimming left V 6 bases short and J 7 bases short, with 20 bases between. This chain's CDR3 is CATSLVTGQRGEAFF. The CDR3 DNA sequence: TGTGCCACCAGTCTCGTCACCGGACAGCGAGGTGAAGCTTTCTTT.